This note documents a single T cell receptor (beta chain) sequence. The antigen is unknown. The junction had 12 bases not matched to a gene; V was cut back by 5 bases and J by 2 bases. In germline, CDR1 is LGHNA, CDR2 YNFKEQ. The CDR3 is made up of 16 amino acids. The data stem from a study of response to subunit inactivated influenza vaccine. Whole-study findings and limits: Authors suggested each seasonal influenza vaccination recruits few new T cells.

TCRdb reanalysed the RT-PCR reads using MiXCR and keeps one entry per CDR3 protein. Here the sample spans 600,000 to 850,000 distinct CDR3 sequences, roughly 15% being singletons. This clonotype was obtained from a man between 45 and 60 years old who received an inactivated influenza vaccine. The chain employs TRBV4-2 and TRBJ2-7, with TRBD2 matching over 7 bases. The sequencing used PBMCs from blood, collected roughly 15 days before vaccination. The CDR3 loop reads CASSVLPSGGAYEQYF. DNA for the CDR3: TGTGCCAGCAGCGTTCTCCCGTCTGGGGGGGCCTACGAGCAGTACTTC.